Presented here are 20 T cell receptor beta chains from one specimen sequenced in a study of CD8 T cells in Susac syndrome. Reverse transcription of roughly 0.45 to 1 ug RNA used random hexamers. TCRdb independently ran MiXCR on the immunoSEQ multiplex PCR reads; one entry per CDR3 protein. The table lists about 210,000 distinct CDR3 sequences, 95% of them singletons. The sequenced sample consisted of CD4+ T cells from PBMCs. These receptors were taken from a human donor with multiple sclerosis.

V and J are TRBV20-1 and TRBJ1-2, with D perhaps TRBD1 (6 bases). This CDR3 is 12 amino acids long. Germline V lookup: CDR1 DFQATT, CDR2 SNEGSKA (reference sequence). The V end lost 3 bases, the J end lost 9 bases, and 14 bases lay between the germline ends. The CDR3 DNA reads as TGCAGTGCTAGTTGGGGGGCTAAGAGCTACACCTTC. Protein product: CSASWGAKSYTF.

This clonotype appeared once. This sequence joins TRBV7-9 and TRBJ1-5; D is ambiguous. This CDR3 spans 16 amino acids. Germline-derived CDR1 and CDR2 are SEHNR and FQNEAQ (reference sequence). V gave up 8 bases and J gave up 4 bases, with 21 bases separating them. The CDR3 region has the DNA TGTGCCAGCTCCACCCGGAACTCAGAAGGGAATCAGCCCCAGCATTTT. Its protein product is CASSTRNSEGNQPQHF.

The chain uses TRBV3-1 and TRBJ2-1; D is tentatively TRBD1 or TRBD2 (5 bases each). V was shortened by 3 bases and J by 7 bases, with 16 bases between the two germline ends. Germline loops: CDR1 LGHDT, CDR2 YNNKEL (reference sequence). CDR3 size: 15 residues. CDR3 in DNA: TGTGCCAGCAGCCAGAGGGGCCGTATGGAGAATGAGCAGTTCTTC. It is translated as CASSQRGRMENEQFF.

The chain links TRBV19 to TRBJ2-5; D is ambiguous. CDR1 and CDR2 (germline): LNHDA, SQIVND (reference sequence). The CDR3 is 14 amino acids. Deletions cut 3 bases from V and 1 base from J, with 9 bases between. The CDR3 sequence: CASSIRGFQETQYF. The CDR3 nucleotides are TGTGCCAGTAGTATTCGAGGTTTCCAAGAGACCCAGTACTTC.

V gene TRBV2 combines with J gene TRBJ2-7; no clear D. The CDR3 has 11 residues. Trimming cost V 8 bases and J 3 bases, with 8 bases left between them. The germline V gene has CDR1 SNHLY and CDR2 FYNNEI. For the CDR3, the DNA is TGTGCCAGCGGTGCAGTCTACGAGCAGTACTTC. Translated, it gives CASGAVYEQYF.

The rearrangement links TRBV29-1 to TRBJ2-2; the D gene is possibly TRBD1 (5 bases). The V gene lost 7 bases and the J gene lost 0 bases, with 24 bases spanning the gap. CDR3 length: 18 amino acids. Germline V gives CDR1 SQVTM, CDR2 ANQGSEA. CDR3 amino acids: CSAASGRDPRTNTGELFF. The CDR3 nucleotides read TGCAGCGCTGCATCAGGGCGTGACCCCCGAACGAACACCGGGGAGCTGTTTTTT.

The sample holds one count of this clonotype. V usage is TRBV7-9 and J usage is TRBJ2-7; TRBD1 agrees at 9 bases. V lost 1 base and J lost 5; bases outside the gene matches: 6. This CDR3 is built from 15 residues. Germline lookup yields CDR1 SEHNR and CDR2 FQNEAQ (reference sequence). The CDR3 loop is CASSLGTGGLDEQYF. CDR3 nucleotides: TGTGCCAGCAGCTTAGGAACAGGGGGCCTCGACGAGCAGTACTTC. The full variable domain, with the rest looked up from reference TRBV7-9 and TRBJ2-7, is DTGVSQNPRHKITKRGQNVTFRCDPISEHNRLYWYRQTLGQGPEFLTYFQNEAQLEKSRLLSDRFSAERPKGSFSTLEIQRTEQGDSAMYLCASSLGTGGLDEQYFGPGTRLTVT.

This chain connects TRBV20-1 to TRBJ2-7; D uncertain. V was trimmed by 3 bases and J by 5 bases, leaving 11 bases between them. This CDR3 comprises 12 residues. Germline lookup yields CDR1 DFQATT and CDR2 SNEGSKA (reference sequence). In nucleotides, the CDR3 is TGCAGTGCTAGTGCTGGGTATAACGAGCAGTACTTC. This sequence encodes CSASAGYNEQYF.

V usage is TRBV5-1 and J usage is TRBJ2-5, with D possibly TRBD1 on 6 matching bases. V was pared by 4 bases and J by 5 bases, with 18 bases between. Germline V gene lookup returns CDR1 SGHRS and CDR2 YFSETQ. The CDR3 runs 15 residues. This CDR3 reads CASSRGTPQAETQYF. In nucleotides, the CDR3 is TGCGCCAGCAGCAGAGGGACACCCCAGGCGGAGACCCAGTACTTC. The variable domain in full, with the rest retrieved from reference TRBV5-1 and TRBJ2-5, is KAGVTQTPRYLIKTRGQQVTLSCSPISGHRSVSWYQQTPGQGLQFLFEYFSETQRNKGNFPGRFSGRQFSNSRSEMNVSTLELGDSALYLCASSRGTPQAETQYFGPGTRLLVL.

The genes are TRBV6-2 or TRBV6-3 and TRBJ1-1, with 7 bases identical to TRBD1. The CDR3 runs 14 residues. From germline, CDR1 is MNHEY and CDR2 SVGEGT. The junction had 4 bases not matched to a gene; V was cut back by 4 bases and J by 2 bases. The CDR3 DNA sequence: TGTGCCAGCAGTTGGGGACAGCGTAACACTGAAGCTTTCTTT. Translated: CASSWGQRNTEAFF.

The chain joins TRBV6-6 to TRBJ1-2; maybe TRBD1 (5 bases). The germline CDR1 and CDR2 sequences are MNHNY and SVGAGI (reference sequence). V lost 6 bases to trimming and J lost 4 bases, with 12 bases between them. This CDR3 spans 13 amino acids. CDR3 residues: CASRAGYSYGYTF. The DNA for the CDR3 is TGTGCCAGCAGGGCAGGGTACAGCTATGGCTACACCTTC.

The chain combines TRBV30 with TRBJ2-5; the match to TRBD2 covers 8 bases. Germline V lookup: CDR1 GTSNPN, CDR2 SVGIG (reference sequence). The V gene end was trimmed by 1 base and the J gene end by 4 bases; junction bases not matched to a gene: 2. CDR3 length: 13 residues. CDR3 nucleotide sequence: TGTGCCTGGAGTGCTCTAGCGGGAGAGACCCAGTACTTC. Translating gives CAWSALAGETQYF.

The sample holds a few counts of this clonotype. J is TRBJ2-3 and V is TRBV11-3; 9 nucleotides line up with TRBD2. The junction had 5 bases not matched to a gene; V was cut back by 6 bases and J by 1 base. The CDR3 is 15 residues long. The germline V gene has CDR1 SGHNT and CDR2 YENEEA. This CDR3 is CASSPRTSGTDTQYF. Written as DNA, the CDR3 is TGTGCCAGCAGTCCCCGGACTAGCGGCACAGATACGCAGTATTTT.

The CDR3 DNA is TGTGCCAGCAGCGTAGGCAGAAAGAACACTGAAGCTTTCTTT. This encodes CASSVGRKNTEAFF. The chain links TRBV9 to TRBJ1-1; D not certain. Trimming took off 0 bases at V and 1 base at J, with 7 bases between the two ends. The CDR3 totals 14 residues. Germline-derived CDR1 and CDR2 are SGDLS and YYNGEE. Full variable domain (missing parts from reference TRBV9 and TRBJ1-1): DSGVTQTPKHLITATGQRVTLRCSPRSGDLSVYWYQQSLDQGLQFLIQYYNGEERAKGNILERFSAQQFPDLHSELNLSSLELGDSALYFCASSVGRKNTEAFFGQGTRLTVV.

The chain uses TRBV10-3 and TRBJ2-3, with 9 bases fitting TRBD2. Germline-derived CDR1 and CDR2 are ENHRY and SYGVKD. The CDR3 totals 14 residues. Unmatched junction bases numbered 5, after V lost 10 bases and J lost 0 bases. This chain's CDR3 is CATNSGGSTDTQYF. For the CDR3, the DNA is TGTGCCACGAATAGCGGGGGTAGCACAGATACGCAGTATTTT.

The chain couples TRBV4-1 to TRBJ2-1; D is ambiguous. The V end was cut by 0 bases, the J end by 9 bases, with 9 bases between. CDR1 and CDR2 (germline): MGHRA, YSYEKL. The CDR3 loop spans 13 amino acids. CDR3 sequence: CASSQDGVGEQFF. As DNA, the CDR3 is TGCGCCAGCAGCCAAGACGGCGTGGGTGAGCAGTTCTTC.

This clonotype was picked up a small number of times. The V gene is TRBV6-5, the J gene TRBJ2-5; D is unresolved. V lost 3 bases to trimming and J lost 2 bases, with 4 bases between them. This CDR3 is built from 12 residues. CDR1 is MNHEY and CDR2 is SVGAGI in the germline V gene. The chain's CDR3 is CASSYGQETQYF. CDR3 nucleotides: TGTGCCAGCAGTTATGGTCAAGAGACCCAGTACTTC.

The DNA for the CDR3 is TGTGCCAGCAGCTTGGATAGCGGGGTATACAATGAGCAGTTCTTC. Translating gives CASSLDSGVYNEQFF. The chain is built from TRBV5-6 and TRBJ2-1, with 8 bases identical to TRBD2. Per the germline V gene, CDR1 is SGHDT and CDR2 is YYEEEE. The CDR3 is made up of 15 amino acids. J lost 4 bases, V lost 0 bases, and 3 bases had no gene match.

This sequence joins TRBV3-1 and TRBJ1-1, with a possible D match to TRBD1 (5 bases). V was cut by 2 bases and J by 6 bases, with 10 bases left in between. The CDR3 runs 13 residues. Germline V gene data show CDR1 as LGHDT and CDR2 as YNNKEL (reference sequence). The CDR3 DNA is TGTGCCAGCAGCCAACAGGGAAGGGCTGAAGCTTTCTTT. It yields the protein CASSQQGRAEAFF.

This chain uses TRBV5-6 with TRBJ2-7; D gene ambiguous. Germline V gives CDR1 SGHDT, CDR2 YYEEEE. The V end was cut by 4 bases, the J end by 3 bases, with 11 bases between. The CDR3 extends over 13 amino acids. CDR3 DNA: TGTGCCAGCAGCCGAGACAAGGTCTACGAGCAGTACTTC. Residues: CASSRDKVYEQYF.